This TCR beta chain was obtained from a study of blood T cell repertoires in COVID-19. Whole-study context: Collection of acute and convalescent COVID-19 samples took place in the United States, Italy and Spain. T cells, B-cell-depleted T cells, or PBMCs provided the cDNA or gDNA that served as material.

J lost 5 bases, V lost 5 bases, and 1 base had no gene match. Per the germline V gene, CDR1 is MGHRA and CDR2 is YSYEKL. This CDR3 has 12 residues. Original processing methods: Counts of nucleated cells, estimated from reference gene primer amplification, were obtained. Generated by immunoSEQ multiplex PCR, the TCRdb table keeps only in-frame clones and is missing some. V and J calls and clone size are given by that table; D and trimming were obtained from the DNA. Of 70,000 or so clones in the sample, roughly 84% were seen once. The source is a woman over 75 with active or convalescent COVID-19. Input material: peripheral blood. The rearrangement links TRBV4-1 to TRBJ1-2; 8 bases agree with TRBD1. This CDR3 is CASSDRGYGYTF. The CDR3 nucleotides are TGCGCCAGCAGCGACAGGGGTTATGGCTACACCTTC.